This entry concerns a single TCR beta chain. CDR1 is MNHNY, CDR2 SVGAGI, per germline (reference sequence). V shed 7 bases and J 2 bases; nucleotides not matched to a gene: 6. The CDR3 is made up of 14 amino acids. This entry belongs to a study of shared clonotypes between healthy human individuals. Several immunoSEQ plates received, in even portions, the genomic DNA of each subset. Only in-frame clones appear in the TCRdb table, and some are missing; sequencing was by immunoSEQ multiplex PCR. This table has millions of clones, more than 90% appearing once. The receptor was derived from a young man in good health. The V gene is TRBV6-6, the J gene TRBJ2-7; 9 bases map to TRBD1. What was sequenced was naive CD4+ T cells sorted from blood. Noted subset: CD45RA+ positively selected. The CDR3 reads CASKPGQGTYEQYF. The CDR3, as DNA: TGTGCCAGCAAACCGGGACAGGGAACCTACGAGCAGTACTTC.